The rows below give T cell receptor beta chains drawn from one sample of a study of blood T cell repertoires in COVID-19. Here immunoSEQ multiplex PCR was the method, and the copy in TCRdb shows in-frame clones only, minus some. This sample yields around 91,000 clones, of which roughly 78% are seen a single time; 15% to 20% belongs to the top ten. The sample taken for sequencing was peripheral blood. Receptors were obtained from a woman of 80 years or more with active or convalescent COVID-19. Both conserved end residues are part of each CDR3. Fields, in order: D gene, V gene, J gene, clone size, CDR3 DNA, CDR3 protein. A D gene is named only where the DNA matches it firmly. Clone size appears in some rows only: once, few, many, or a class for an expanded clone.

D: TRBD1; V: TRBV4-1; J: TRBJ2-7; size: NA; DNA: TGCGCCAGCAGCCAAACAGGGGGGATTATCGAGCAGTACTTC; CDR3: CASSQTGGIIEQYF
D: NA; V: TRBV6-4; J: TRBJ2-1; size: NA; DNA: TGTGCCAGCAGCAAAGACACACTGGGCCATGAGCAGTTCTTC; CDR3: CASSKDTLGHEQFF
D: TRBD2; V: TRBV27; J: TRBJ2-7; size: NA; DNA: TGTGCCAGCAGTCAGCGGACTAGCGGGAGGGCCCCCCAGTACTTC; CDR3: CASSQRTSGRAPQYF
D: NA; V: TRBV2; J: TRBJ2-6; size: NA; DNA: TGTGCCAGCAGGGTCGGGGCTGGGGCCAACGTCCTGACTTTC; CDR3: CASRVGAGANVLTF
D: NA; V: TRBV5-1; J: TRBJ2-6; size: NA; DNA: TGCGCCAGCAGCCCGAGACAGGTCCTGAATTCTGGGGCCAACGTCCTGACTTTC; CDR3: CASSPRQVLNSGANVLTF
D: NA; V: TRBV6-2/TRBV6-3; J: TRBJ2-7; size: once; DNA: TGTGCCAGCAGTTACGGACAGCTCTACGAGCAGTACTTC; CDR3: CASSYGQLYEQYF
D: TRBD2; V: TRBV5-1; J: TRBJ2-7; size: NA; DNA: TGCGCCAGCAGCCCCCGAAGCGGGGGGGGCGGTTCCTACGAGCAGTACTTC; CDR3: CASSPRSGGGGSYEQYF
D: TRBD1; V: TRBV14; J: TRBJ1-1; size: NA; DNA: TGTGCCAGCAGCCGAGGACAGGGTTACACTGAAGCTTTCTTT; CDR3: CASSRGQGYTEAFF
D: NA; V: TRBV28; J: TRBJ2-7; size: NA; DNA: TGTGCCAGCAGAAAAAGGGGCTACGAGCAGTACTTC; CDR3: CASRKRGYEQYF
D: TRBD1; V: TRBV10-3; J: TRBJ1-2; size: NA; DNA: TGTGCCATCAGCGGACAGGGCGGTAACTATGGCTACACCTTC; CDR3: CAISGQGGNYGYTF
D: NA; V: TRBV11-2; J: TRBJ2-5; size: NA; DNA: TGTGCCAGCAGCTCCTCGGGACTGATGTACCAAGAGACCCAGTACTTC; CDR3: CASSSSGLMYQETQYF
D: TRBD1; V: TRBV19; J: TRBJ1-2; size: NA; DNA: TGTGCCAGTACTGGGGACAGGGTTAGCTATGGCTACACCTTC; CDR3: CASTGDRVSYGYTF
D: NA; V: TRBV6-5; J: TRBJ1-6; size: NA; DNA: TGTGCCAGCAGTTACTTATCGACAGATAATTCACCCCTCCACTTT; CDR3: CASSYLSTDNSPLHF
D: TRBD1; V: TRBV7-8; J: TRBJ2-1; size: few; DNA: TGTGCCAGCAGCTTGGGACAGGGGTACAATGAGCAGTTCTTC; CDR3: CASSLGQGYNEQFF
D: NA; V: TRBV7-9; J: TRBJ1-1; size: NA; DNA: TGTGCCAGCAGCACCGGACAGTCTGAAGCTTTCTTT; CDR3: CASSTGQSEAFF
D: NA; V: TRBV20-1; J: TRBJ2-7; size: few; DNA: TGCAGTGCTAGTTATCTAGTGGACTACGAGCAGTACTTC; CDR3: CSASYLVDYEQYF
D: TRBD1; V: TRBV6-5; J: TRBJ1-1; size: NA; DNA: TGTGCCAGCAGTAAAACGACAGGGGCCACTGAAGCTTTCTTT; CDR3: CASSKTTGATEAFF
D: NA; V: TRBV18; J: TRBJ2-6; size: NA; DNA: TGTGCCAGCTCACCCCGCGGAGGGCTGTCGATCTCTGGGGCCAACGTCCTGACTTTC; CDR3: CASSPRGGLSISGANVLTF
D: NA; V: TRBV11-2; J: TRBJ1-1; size: NA; DNA: TGTGCCAGCAGCTTAGTGGCAGGGAACACTGAAGCTTTCTTT; CDR3: CASSLVAGNTEAFF
D: TRBD1; V: TRBV2; J: TRBJ1-5; size: once; DNA: TGTGCCAGCAGATCCGGGACAGCGAGCAATCAGCCCCAGCATTTT; CDR3: CASRSGTASNQPQHF
D: NA; V: TRBV14; J: TRBJ2-2; size: NA; DNA: TGTGCCAGCAGCCAAGCTACAGGCAGGCACACCGGGGAGCTGTTTTTT; CDR3: CASSQATGRHTGELFF
D: TRBD2; V: TRBV11-2; J: TRBJ2-7; size: NA; DNA: TGTGCCAGCAGCTTAGAGACTAGCGGGTGGGGCGAGCAGTACTTC; CDR3: CASSLETSGWGEQYF
D: NA; V: TRBV28; J: TRBJ2-7; size: NA; DNA: TGTGCCAGCAAGGGGGAAGGCGGTACCTACGAGCAGTACTTC; CDR3: CASKGEGGTYEQYF
D: NA; V: TRBV19; J: TRBJ2-1; size: NA; DNA: TGTGCCAGTAGTATAGGTGGGGCTAAGGTTGAGCAGTTCTTC; CDR3: CASSIGGAKVEQFF
D: NA; V: TRBV5-1; J: TRBJ2-7; size: few; DNA: TGCGCCAGCAGCAGAGGCTCCTACGAGCAGTACTTC; CDR3: CASSRGSYEQYF
D: NA; V: TRBV5-1; J: TRBJ2-3; size: NA; DNA: TGCGCCAGCAGCTTGGGGCATAGCACAGATACGCAGTATTTT; CDR3: CASSLGHSTDTQYF
D: TRBD2; V: TRBV7-7; J: TRBJ2-5; size: NA; DNA: TGTGCCAGCAGCCGAGGGTTAGCGGGAGGACAAGAGACCCAGTACTTC; CDR3: CASSRGLAGGQETQYF
D: NA; V: TRBV28; J: TRBJ1-5; size: once; DNA: TGTGCCAGCAGTACGATCGACAGGCTCAATCAGCCCCAGCATTTT; CDR3: CASSTIDRLNQPQHF